This entry describes one TCR beta chain. The target antigen is unknown. Here immunoSEQ multiplex PCR was the method, and the copy in TCRdb shows in-frame clones only, minus some. This sample has about 70,000 clones; 87% occur once, and the top ten carry roughly 2.7%. This sample is part of a study of OX40 agonist ivuxolimab in advanced cancers. Study findings and constraints: Average numbers of expanded clones were greater in CD8+ T cells than in CD4+.

Blood got drawn at baseline, again on cycle 4 day 1, and then on cycle 7 day 1. Germline V gene lookup returns CDR1 SNHLY and CDR2 FYNNEI. Between the trimmed V and J ends, which lost 2 bases and 1 base, there was a span of 8 bases. The CDR3 contains 14 residues. This receptor was identified in an adult with an advanced solid tumor such as melanoma, head and neck, liver or kidney cancer. The sequences come from CD4+ or CD8+ T cells sorted from blood, collected in a trial of the OX40 agonist ivuxolimab. The rearrangement links TRBV2 to TRBJ1-1; D call uncertain. CDR3 residues: CASSENSGNTEAFF. The CDR3, as DNA: TGTGCCAGCAGTGAAAACTCGGGGAACACTGAAGCTTTCTTT.